The present entry profiles one T cell receptor beta chain with its context. The antigen remains unidentified. In making TCR beta libraries, quantitative 5'-RACE with molecular barcodes was used. Via MiXCR, TCRdb re-called the 5' RACE reads, giving one row per CDR3 protein. The repertoire consists of about 130,000 distinct CDR3 sequences, with around 9% occurring once and the leading ten covering about 3.3%. The source of the sample is a study of CD8 T cells in ankylosing spondylitis. Findings and caveats of the study: Matched ankylosing spondylitis synovial fluid reportedly contained a significantly enriched population of disease-linked clones. Within ankylosing spondylitis blood, a TCR beta motif made up of under 10 highly homologous variants appeared to be characteristic.

V was cut by 0 bases and J by 5 bases, with 17 bases left in between. The length of the CDR3 is 15 residues. The germline V gene encodes CDR1 DFQATT and CDR2 SNEGSKA (reference sequence). Input material: blood, either unsorted or a sorted T cell fraction (not recorded which). This receptor was obtained from a male donor with ankylosing spondylitis or in good health (not recorded which). The chain links TRBV20-1 to TRBJ2-7, with D tentatively TRBD2 (5 bases). CDR3 sequence reads: CSARDPNGNPNEQYF. The CDR3 nucleotides are TGCAGTGCTAGAGATCCCAACGGGAACCCCAACGAGCAGTACTTC.